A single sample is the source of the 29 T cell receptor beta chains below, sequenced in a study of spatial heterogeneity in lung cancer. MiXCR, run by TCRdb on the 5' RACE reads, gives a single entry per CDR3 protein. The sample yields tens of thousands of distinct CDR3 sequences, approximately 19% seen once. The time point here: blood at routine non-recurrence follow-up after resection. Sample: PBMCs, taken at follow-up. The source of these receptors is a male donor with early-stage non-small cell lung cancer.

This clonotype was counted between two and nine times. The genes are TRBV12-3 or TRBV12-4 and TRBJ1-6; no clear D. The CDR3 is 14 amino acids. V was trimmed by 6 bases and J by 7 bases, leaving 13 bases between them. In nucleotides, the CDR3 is TGTGCCAGCAGGCCTCCGGGCGGCAATTCACCCCTCCACTTT. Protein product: CASRPPGGNSPLHF.

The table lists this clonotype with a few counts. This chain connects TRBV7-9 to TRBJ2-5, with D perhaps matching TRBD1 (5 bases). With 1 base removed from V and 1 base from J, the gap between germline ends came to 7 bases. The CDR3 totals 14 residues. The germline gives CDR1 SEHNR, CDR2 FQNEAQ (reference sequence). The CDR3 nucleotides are TGTGCCAGCAGCTTAGACAGGAGCCAAGAGACCCAGTACTTC. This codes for CASSLDRSQETQYF.

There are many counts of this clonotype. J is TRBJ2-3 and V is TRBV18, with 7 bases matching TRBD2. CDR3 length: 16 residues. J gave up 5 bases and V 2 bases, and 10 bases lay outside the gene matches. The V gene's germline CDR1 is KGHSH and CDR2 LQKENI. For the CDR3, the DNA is TGTGCCAGCTCACCATTACGCGGGGGAGACCGAGATACGCAGTATTTT. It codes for CASSPLRGGDRDTQYF.

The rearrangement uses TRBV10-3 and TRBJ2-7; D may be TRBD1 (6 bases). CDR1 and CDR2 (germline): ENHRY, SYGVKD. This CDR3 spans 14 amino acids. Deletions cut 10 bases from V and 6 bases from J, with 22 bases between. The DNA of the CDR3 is TGTGCCAGCAAGAAGGACAGCAATGAGGGCGAGCAGTACGTC. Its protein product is CASKKDSNEGEQYV.

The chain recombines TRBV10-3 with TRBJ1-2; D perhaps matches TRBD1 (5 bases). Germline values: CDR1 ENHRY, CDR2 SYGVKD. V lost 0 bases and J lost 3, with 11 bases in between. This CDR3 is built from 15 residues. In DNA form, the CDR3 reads TGTGCCATCAGTGAGTCGCAGGGTTCGGACTATGGCTACACCTTC. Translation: CAISESQGSDYGYTF.

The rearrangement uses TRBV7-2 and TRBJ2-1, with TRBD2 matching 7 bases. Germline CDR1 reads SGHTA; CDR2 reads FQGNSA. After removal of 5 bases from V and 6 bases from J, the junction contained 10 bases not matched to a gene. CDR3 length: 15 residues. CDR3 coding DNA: TGTGCCAGCAGCCCACAAGCTAGCGGAGGCAATGAGCAGTTCTTC. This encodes CASSPQASGGNEQFF.

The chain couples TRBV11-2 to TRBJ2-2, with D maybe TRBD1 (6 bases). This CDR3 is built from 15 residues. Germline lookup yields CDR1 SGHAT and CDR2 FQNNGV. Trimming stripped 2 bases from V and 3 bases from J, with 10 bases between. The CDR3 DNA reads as TGTGCCAGCAGCTTAACAGGGATGCACACCGGGGAGCTGTTTTTT. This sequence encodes CASSLTGMHTGELFF.

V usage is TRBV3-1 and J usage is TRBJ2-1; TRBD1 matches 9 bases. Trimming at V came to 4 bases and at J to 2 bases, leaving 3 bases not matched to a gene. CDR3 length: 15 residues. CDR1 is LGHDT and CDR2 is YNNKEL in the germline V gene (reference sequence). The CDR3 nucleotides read TGTGCCAGCAGCCCGGACAGGGGAACCTACAATGAGCAGTTCTTC. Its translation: CASSPDRGTYNEQFF.

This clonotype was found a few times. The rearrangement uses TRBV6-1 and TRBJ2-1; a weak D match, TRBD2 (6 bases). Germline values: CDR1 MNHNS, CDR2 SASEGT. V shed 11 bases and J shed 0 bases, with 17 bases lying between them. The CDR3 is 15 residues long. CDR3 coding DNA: TGTGCCGGAAATAGCGGTTCGAGCTCCTACAATGAGCAGTTCTTC. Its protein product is CAGNSGSSSYNEQFF.

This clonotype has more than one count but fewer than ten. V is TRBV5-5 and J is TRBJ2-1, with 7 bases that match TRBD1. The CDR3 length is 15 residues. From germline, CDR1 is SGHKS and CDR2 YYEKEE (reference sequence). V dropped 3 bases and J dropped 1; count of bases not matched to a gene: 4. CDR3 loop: CASSSTGESYNEQFF. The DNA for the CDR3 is TGTGCCAGCAGCTCCACAGGGGAGTCCTACAATGAGCAGTTCTTC.

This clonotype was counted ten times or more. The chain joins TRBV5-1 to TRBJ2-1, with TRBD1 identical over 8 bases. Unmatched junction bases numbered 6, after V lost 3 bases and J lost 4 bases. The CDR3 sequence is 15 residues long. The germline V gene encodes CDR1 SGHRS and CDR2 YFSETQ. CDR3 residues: CASSSGQGKYNEQFF. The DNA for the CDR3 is TGCGCCAGCAGCTCTGGACAGGGAAAATACAATGAGCAGTTCTTC.

CDR3 region: CASSGRSSYNEQFF. In nucleotides, the CDR3 is TGTGCCAGCTCGGGACGAAGCTCCTACAATGAGCAGTTCTTC. The genes are TRBV5-6 and TRBJ2-1; either TRBD1 or TRBD2 may fit D (5 bases each). The CDR3 contains 14 residues. Per the germline V gene, CDR1 is SGHDT and CDR2 is YYEEEE. Trimming removed 7 bases at V and 0 bases at J, with 11 bases between. Full variable domain (missing parts from reference TRBV5-6 and TRBJ2-1): DAGVTQSPTHLIKTRGQQVTLRCSPKSGHDTVSWYQQALGQGPQFIFQYYEEEERQRGNFPDRFSGHQFPNYSSELNVNALLLGDSALYLCASSGRSSYNEQFFGPGTRLTVL.

CDR3 loop: CSANDRVGTDTQYF. The CDR3 nucleotides read TGCAGTGCTAACGACAGGGTCGGCACAGATACGCAGTATTTT. This rearrangement joins TRBV20-1 to TRBJ2-3; TRBD1 matches 7 bases. V trimming: 4 bases; J trimming: 1 base; junction bases outside the gene matches: 5. CDR1 is DFQATT, CDR2 SNEGSKA, per germline (reference sequence). This CDR3 is built from 14 residues.

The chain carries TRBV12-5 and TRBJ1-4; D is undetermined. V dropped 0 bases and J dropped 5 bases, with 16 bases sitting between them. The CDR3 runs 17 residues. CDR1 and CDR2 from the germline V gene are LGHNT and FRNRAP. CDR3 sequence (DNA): TGTGCTAGTGGTTTGGTACCGGTAGACCGTTTGAATGAAAAACTGTTTTTT. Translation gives CASGLVPVDRLNEKLFF.

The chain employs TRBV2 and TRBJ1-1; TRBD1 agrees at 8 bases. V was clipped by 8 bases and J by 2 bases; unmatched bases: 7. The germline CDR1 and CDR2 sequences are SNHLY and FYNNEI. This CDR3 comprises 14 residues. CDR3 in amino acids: CASRKSGGNTEAFF. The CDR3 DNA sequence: TGTGCCAGCCGAAAGTCAGGGGGCAACACTGAAGCTTTCTTT.

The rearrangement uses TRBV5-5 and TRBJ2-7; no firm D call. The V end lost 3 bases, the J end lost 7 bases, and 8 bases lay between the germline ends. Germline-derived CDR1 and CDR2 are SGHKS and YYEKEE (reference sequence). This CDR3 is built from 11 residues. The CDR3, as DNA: TGTGCCAGCAGCTCCACGCGAGAGCAGTACGTC. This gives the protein CASSSTREQYV.

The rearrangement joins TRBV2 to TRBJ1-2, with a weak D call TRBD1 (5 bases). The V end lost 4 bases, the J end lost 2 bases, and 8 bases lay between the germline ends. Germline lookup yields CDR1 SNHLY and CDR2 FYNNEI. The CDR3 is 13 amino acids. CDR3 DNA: TGTGCCAGCAGTGGGGGACGAAACTATGGCTACACCTTC. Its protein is CASSGGRNYGYTF.

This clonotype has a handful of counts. The CDR3: CASRPPTGEETQYF. The CDR3, as DNA: TGTGCCAGCAGACCCCCGACGGGGGAAGAGACCCAGTACTTC. The chain recombines TRBV27 with TRBJ2-5; weak D call: TRBD2 (6 bases). Trimming took 6 bases from V and 3 from J, leaving 14 bases between them. Germline CDR1 MNHEY, CDR2 SMNVEV (reference sequence). This CDR3 region has 14 residues.

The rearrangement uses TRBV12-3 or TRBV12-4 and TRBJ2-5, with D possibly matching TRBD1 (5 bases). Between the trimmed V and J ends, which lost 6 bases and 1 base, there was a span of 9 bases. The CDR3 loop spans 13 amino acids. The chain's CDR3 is CASSAGFQETQYF. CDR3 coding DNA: TGTGCCAGCAGCGCAGGGTTCCAAGAGACCCAGTACTTC.

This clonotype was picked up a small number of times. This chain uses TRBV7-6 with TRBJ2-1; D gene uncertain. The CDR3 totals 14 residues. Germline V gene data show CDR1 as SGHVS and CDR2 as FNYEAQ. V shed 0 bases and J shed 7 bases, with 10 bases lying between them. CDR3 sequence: CASSLAVERNEQFF. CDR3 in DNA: TGTGCCAGCAGCTTAGCGGTCGAGAGGAATGAGCAGTTCTTC.

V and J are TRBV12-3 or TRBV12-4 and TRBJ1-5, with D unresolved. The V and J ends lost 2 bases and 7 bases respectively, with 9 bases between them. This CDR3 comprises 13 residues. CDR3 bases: TGTGCCAGCAGTTTAAACAACTACCAGCCCCAGCATTTT. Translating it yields CASSLNNYQPQHF.

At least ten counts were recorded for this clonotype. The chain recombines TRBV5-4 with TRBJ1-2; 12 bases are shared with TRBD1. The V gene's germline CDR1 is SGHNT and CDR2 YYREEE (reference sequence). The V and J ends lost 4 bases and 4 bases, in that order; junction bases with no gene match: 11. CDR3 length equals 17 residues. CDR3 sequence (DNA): TGTGCCAGCAGCCCGGGCTGGGACAGGGGGCGTGGCTATGGCTACACCTTC. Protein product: CASSPGWDRGRGYGYTF.

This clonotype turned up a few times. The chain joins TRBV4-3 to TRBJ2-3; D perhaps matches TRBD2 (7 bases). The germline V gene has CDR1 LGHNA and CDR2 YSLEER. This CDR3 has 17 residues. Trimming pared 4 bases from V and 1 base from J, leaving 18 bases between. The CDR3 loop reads CASSLAVGGGRTDTQYF. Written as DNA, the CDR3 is TGCGCCAGCAGCCTAGCCGTAGGGGGGGGGCGCACAGATACGCAGTATTTT.

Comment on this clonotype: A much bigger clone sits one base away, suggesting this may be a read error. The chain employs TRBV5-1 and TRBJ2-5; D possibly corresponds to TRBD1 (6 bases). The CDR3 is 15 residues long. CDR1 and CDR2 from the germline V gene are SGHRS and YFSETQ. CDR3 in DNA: TGCGTCAGCAGCTCACCCGGGACACACCAAGAGACCCAGTACTTC. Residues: CVSSSPGTHQETQYF.

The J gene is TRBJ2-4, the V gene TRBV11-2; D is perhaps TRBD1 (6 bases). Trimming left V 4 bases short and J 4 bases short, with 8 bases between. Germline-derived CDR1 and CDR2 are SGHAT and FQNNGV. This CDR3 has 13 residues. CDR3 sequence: CASSSGQKNIQYF. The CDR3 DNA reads TGTGCCAGCAGCTCCGGACAGAAAAACATTCAGTACTTC.

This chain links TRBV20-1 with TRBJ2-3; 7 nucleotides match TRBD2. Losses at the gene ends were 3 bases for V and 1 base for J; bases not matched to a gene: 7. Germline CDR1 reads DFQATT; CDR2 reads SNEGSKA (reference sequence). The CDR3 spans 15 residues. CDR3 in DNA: TGCAGTGCTAGCCTACTAGCGATCGGCACAGATACGCAGTATTTT. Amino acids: CSASLLAIGTDTQYF.

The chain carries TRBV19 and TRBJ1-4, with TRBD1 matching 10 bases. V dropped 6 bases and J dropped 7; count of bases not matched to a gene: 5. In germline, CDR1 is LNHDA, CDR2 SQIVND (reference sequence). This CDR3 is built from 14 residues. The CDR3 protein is CASSRTGGREKLFF. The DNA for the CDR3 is TGTGCCAGTAGCCGGACAGGGGGACGTGAAAAACTGTTTTTT.

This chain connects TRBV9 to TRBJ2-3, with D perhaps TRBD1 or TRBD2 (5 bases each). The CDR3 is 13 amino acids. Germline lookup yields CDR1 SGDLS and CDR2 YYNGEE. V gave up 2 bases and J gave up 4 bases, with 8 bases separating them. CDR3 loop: CASSVGVPDTQYF. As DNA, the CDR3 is TGTGCCAGCAGCGTGGGGGTCCCAGATACGCAGTATTTT.

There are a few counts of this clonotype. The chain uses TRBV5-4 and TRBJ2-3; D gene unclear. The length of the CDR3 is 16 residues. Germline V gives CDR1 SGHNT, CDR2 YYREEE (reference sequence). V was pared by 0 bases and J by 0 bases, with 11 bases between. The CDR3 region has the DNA TGTGCCAGCAGCTTGGCGGCAGCTTCTAGCACAGATACGCAGTATTTT. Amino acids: CASSLAAASSTDTQYF.